This paragraph reports one TCR beta chain. The antigen it binds to is not known. Per-nucleotide qualities are absent, and no much larger clonotype sits a single base away. This sample is part of a study of brain T cells in children with intractable seizures (dated by TCRdb to about 2021). Describing the broader study: Resected brain tissue from about 53 pediatric epilepsy surgery cases was initially screened for immune gene transcripts with a NanoString immunology panel. About 70% of the 12 selected surgery cases also had pre-surgery blood sequenced, which left four cases with brain tissue only.

The research as a whole found: Because sequencing depth differed between pre- and post-surgery blood, the absence of clones from the pre-surgery sample may reflect undersampling. The patients' HCMV serostatus was not known, and viral specificity was inferred solely from CDR3 sequence similarity.

V loses 5 bases, J loses 3 bases, and the germline ends lie 11 bases apart. CDR3 length: 14 amino acids, cysteine to phenylalanine. The read is trimmed to its CDR3 DNA, 42 bases read in frame from base 1. CDR1 LNHDA and CDR2 SQIVND are derived from the germline V gene (reference sequence). The meaning of the sample's time point label: blood from clinic visit 5 months post-surgery; TSC patient then seizure free. The surgery cases that showed the highest brain T cell transcript signatures were chosen for TCR beta chain sequencing of brain tissue, and of blood when it was available. Patients had been treated with at least one anti-epileptic drug before surgery. TCR-sequenced patients were children with drug-resistant epilepsy due to tuberous sclerosis complex, focal cortical dysplasia, Rasmussen encephalitis or hemimegalencephaly. Bulk genomic DNA was extracted from unsorted brain tissue and whole blood with the Monarch genomic DNA purification kit.

TCR beta chain sequences were generated from genomic DNA using the immunoSEQ assay. The original pipeline was this. CDR3 sequences not starting with the conserved framework cysteine at position 104 were manually removed. To get clonality, the normalized Shannon's Diversity Index was subtracted from one, giving values from 0 (maximal diversity) to 1 (oligoclonal). To check whether a given CDR3 had different frequencies in two samples, for example brain versus blood, chi-squared comparison-of-proportions tests were used. Public clonotypes were identified by searching immuneACCESS, and similarity to known antiviral clonotypes was assessed with the VDJdb browser. Drawn from immuneACCESS, this table holds only the in-frame rearrangements with V and J called that TCRdb kept. Clones are partly lost; checked studies trace under half to an unresolved V gene and leave the rest unexplained. V and J calls and clone size are as listed in that table; D and trimming were resolved from the DNA. This sample gives a few hundred thousand clones in total; over 90% of them show up just once. About 5.8% of the sample rests with the top ten.

The sequence joins TRBV19 to TRBJ2-1, with a tentative D gene TRBD1 over 6 matching bases. The sample in question was peripheral blood, obtained 5 to 6 months after surgery. This TCR derives from a boy in the first two years of life with tuberous sclerosis and intractable seizures. The CDR3 is CASSWGLGYNEQFF. The DNA sequence reads TGTGCCAGTAGTTGGGGGCTGGGCTACAATGAGCAGTTCTTC.